What follows are 19 T cell receptor beta chains derived from one specimen sequenced in a study of blood T cell repertoires in COVID-19. TCRdb's copy holds only in-frame clones and misses some; the assay was immunoSEQ multiplex PCR. The sample contains 150,000 to 200,000 clones, about 85% of which appear only once. Source material: peripheral blood. The receptors derive from a woman aged 35 to 49 with COVID-19, enrolled during active disease.

The chain links TRBV7-9 to TRBJ2-7, with 14 bases aligning to TRBD2. Germline V lookup: CDR1 SEHNR, CDR2 FQNEAQ (reference sequence). The junction had 6 bases not matched to a gene; V was cut back by 6 bases and J by 5 bases. The CDR3 has 15 amino acids. The CDR3 here is CASRLGLAGVDEQYF. CDR3 coding DNA: TGTGCCAGCAGATTGGGACTAGCGGGAGTCGACGAGCAGTACTTC. Full variable domain (remainder filled in from reference TRBV7-9 and TRBJ2-7): DTGVSQNPRHKITKRGQNVTFRCDPISEHNRLYWYRQTLGQGPEFLTYFQNEAQLEKSRLLSDRFSAERPKGSFSTLEIQRTEQGDSAMYLCASRLGLAGVDEQYFGPGTRLTVT.

This sequence joins TRBV21-1 and TRBJ1-4; the table's D call, TRBD1, has no DNA check behind it. TRBV21-1 is designated a pseudogene. The CDR3 length is 17 residues. The CDR3 DNA is TGTGCCAGCAGCAAATATGCAGGGGGCAAAACTAATGAAAAACTGTTTTTT. Translation: CASSKYAGGKTNEKLFF.

The chain is built from TRBV4-1 and TRBJ2-7; D may be TRBD1 (6 bases). The CDR3 is made up of 13 amino acids. Per germline, CDR1 MGHRA and CDR2 YSYEKL. V lost 4 bases and J 0 bases, leaving 7 bases between the germline ends. The CDR3 reads CASSRQVSYEQYF. The CDR3 nucleotides read TGCGCCAGCAGCCGACAGGTCTCCTACGAGCAGTACTTC.

This clone was detected only once. The genes are TRBV5-1 and TRBJ2-2; 7 bases are shared with TRBD1. Germline V gene sequence: CDR1 SGHRS, CDR2 YFSETQ. The CDR3 loop spans 13 amino acids. J gave up 7 bases and V 4 bases, and 4 bases lay outside the gene matches. CDR3 sequence reads: CASSLDRVGELFF. CDR3 in DNA: TGCGCCAGCAGCCTTGACAGGGTCGGGGAGCTGTTTTTT.

V is TRBV12-5 and J is TRBJ2-2, with D possibly being TRBD2 (5 bases). The CDR3 totals 16 residues. From germline, CDR1 is LGHNT and CDR2 FRNRAP. Trimming shortened V by 0 bases and J by 0 bases, and 8 bases separated the two germline ends. In DNA, the CDR3 is TGTGCTAGTGGTTTGGTACTAGAGGCGAACACCGGGGAGCTGTTTTTT. It is translated as CASGLVLEANTGELFF.

This sequence joins TRBV19 and TRBJ1-1; 8 nucleotides match TRBD1. The CDR3 is made up of 15 amino acids. V was pared by 6 bases and J by 1 base, with 7 bases of the junction left unmatched. Looked up from germline, CDR1 is LNHDA and CDR2 is SQIVND (reference sequence). The CDR3 DNA reads TGTGCCAGTAGGATTACAGGGGGGGAGAACACTGAAGCTTTCTTT. It specifies CASRITGGENTEAFF.

The V and J genes are TRBV6-6 and TRBJ2-1; possibly TRBD1 for D (6 bases). Germline V gene sequence: CDR1 MNHNY, CDR2 SVGAGI (reference sequence). V dropped 7 bases and J dropped 4 bases, with 11 bases sitting between them. The length of the CDR3 is 13 residues. CDR3 DNA: TGTGCCAGCACATGGCAGGGGTACAATGAGCAGTTCTTC. Amino acid sequence: CASTWQGYNEQFF.

The V and J genes are TRBV23-1 and TRBJ2-5, with D possibly being TRBD1 (5 bases). TRBV23-1 is filed as an ORF, its function uncertain. V lost 0 bases and J 3 bases, leaving 11 bases between the germline ends. The CDR3 is 15 amino acids. The CDR3: CASSQSGRVKETQYF. DNA of the CDR3: TGCGCCAGCAGTCAATCGGGCAGGGTTAAAGAGACCCAGTACTTC.

The chain has TRBV6-2 or TRBV6-3 and TRBJ2-7; D is ambiguous. The CDR3 covers 12 residues. Trimming took 2 bases from V and 5 from J, leaving 7 bases between them. The germline gives CDR1 MNHEY, CDR2 SVGEGT. The CDR3 nucleotides are TGTGCCAGCAGTTACACTACCCACGAGCAGTACTTC. It codes for CASSYTTHEQYF.

This clone was seen a handful of times. The chain recombines TRBV19 with TRBJ1-2; the D gene is possibly TRBD1 (5 bases). This CDR3 contains 14 residues. V lost 6 bases and J lost 5, with 16 bases in between. Germline-derived CDR1 and CDR2 are LNHDA and SQIVND (reference sequence). The CDR3 nucleotides read TGTGCCAGTAGCCGCTCGGGGGGTCTTTATGGCTACACCTTC. Translation gives CASSRSGGLYGYTF.

This clone showed up just a few times. The genes are TRBV29-1 and TRBJ2-1; no reliable D call. The V end was cut by 2 bases, the J end by 8 bases, with 13 bases between. Germline values: CDR1 SQVTM, CDR2 ANQGSEA. CDR3 length equals 13 residues. Written as DNA, the CDR3 is TGCAGCGTTGAAATACGCGTACCCGATGAGCAGTTCTTC. It is translated as CSVEIRVPDEQFF.

This sequence joins TRBV30 and TRBJ1-2; 11 bases line up with TRBD1. CDR3 length: 12 amino acids. V dropped 5 bases and J dropped 8; count of bases not matched to a gene: 4. Germline V gene sequence: CDR1 GTSNPN, CDR2 SVGIG (reference sequence). The CDR3 spells CAWGQGAGGYTF. For the CDR3, the DNA is TGTGCCTGGGGACAGGGGGCGGGAGGCTACACCTTC.

Only one count was recorded for this clone. The sample holds other DNA sequences that translate to the same CDR3. The J gene is TRBJ1-2, the V gene TRBV24-1; no firm D call. CDR3 length equals 14 residues. V lost 1 base and J 1 base, leaving 6 bases between the germline ends. In germline, CDR1 is KGHDR, CDR2 SFDVKD. The DNA of the CDR3 is TGTGCCACCAGTGATTTTACGGTTAACTATGGCTACACCTTC. This translates into CATSDFTVNYGYTF.

Here the CDR3 reads CASSPPGNQPQHF. CDR3 nucleotide sequence: TGTGCCAGCTCACCACCCGGCAATCAGCCCCAGCATTTT. This chain uses TRBV18 with TRBJ1-5, with no clear D. CDR1 KGHSH and CDR2 LQKENI come from the germline V gene. The CDR3 runs to 13 residues. With 0 bases removed from V and 2 bases from J, the gap between germline ends came to 2 bases.

This clone was picked up a small number of times. The chain couples TRBV9 to TRBJ2-2; tentatively, D is TRBD2 (6 bases). This CDR3 is built from 16 residues. V was clipped by 0 bases and J by 4 bases, with 13 bases between them. Germline V gene sequence: CDR1 SGDLS, CDR2 YYNGEE. As DNA, the CDR3 is TGTGCCAGCAGCGTAGGTAGGGACTTACTCACCGGGGAGCTGTTTTTT. This sequence encodes CASSVGRDLLTGELFF.

This clone is a singleton in its sample. V is TRBV29-1 and J is TRBJ1-4, with D hard to call. The germline gives CDR1 SQVTM, CDR2 ANQGSEA. This CDR3 has 14 residues. V gave up 4 bases and J gave up 0 bases, with 9 bases separating them. The CDR3 DNA reads as TGCAGCGTTGGGTACGGGACAACTAATGAAAAACTGTTTTTT. Translated, it gives CSVGYGTTNEKLFF.

The rearrangement links TRBV27 to TRBJ2-7; possibly TRBD1 for D (6 bases). Germline-derived CDR1 and CDR2 are MNHEY and SMNVEV (reference sequence). Trimming pared 5 bases from V and 3 bases from J, leaving 17 bases between. CDR3 length: 15 residues. CDR3 DNA sequence: TGTGCCAGCAGTGCCACCCCTCTGGACAGCTACGAGCAGTACTTC. It yields the protein CASSATPLDSYEQYF.

There are a few counts of this clone. The chain links TRBV2 to TRBJ1-6; no reliable D call. The germline CDR1 and CDR2 sequences are SNHLY and FYNNEI. V was pared by 7 bases and J by 0 bases, with 7 bases between. The CDR3 length is 14 residues. CDR3 region: CASTGSSYNSPLHF. CDR3 coding DNA: TGTGCCAGCACCGGGAGCTCCTATAATTCACCCCTCCACTTT.

This clone appeared a few times. The chain joins TRBV19 to TRBJ1-2; TRBD1 might be the D (5 bases). The CDR3 has 13 amino acids. Germline lookup yields CDR1 LNHDA and CDR2 SQIVND (reference sequence). V shed 6 bases and J shed 6 bases, with 14 bases lying between them. CDR3 DNA: TGTGCCAGTAGGGCCCAGGGTAAGGATGGCTACACCTTC. Residues: CASRAQGKDGYTF.